This T cell receptor beta chain is drawn from a study of shared clonotypes between healthy human individuals. As for the study in general: Those who served as donors were a couple of women and a few men between the ages of 18 and 49. Study-wide results and limits: Sharing across four donors was seen in 4% to 6.5% of naive CD4 clonotypes.

Terminally differentiated effector memory CD45RA+ cells were left out of the naive CD8 fraction, which was CD45RO-negative and positively selected for CCR7. Nashville, Tennessee was home to all donors, each a Caucasian adult. In the case of this clone: Its antigen remains unknown.

Each sorted subset replicate got 200 ng genomic DNA, tens of thousands of genomes. This table comes from immunoSEQ multiplex PCR, and its TCRdb copy is limited to in-frame clones, with some not included. The sample shows just over 2,000,000 clones, approximately 95% of them seen only once. The V end lost 6 bases, the J end lost 3 bases, and 11 bases lay between the germline ends. This CDR3 region has 13 residues. Germline V gene data show CDR1 as MNHEY and CDR2 as SVGAGI. The chain uses TRBV6-5 and TRBJ2-5; D may be TRBD1 (5 bases). Sequencing was performed on naive CD8+ T cells sorted from blood. This clonotype was obtained from a man aged 18 to 29 in good health. CDR3 residues: CASSAGWEETQYF. CDR3 DNA sequence: TGTGCCAGCAGCGCAGGGTGGGAAGAGACCCAGTACTTC.